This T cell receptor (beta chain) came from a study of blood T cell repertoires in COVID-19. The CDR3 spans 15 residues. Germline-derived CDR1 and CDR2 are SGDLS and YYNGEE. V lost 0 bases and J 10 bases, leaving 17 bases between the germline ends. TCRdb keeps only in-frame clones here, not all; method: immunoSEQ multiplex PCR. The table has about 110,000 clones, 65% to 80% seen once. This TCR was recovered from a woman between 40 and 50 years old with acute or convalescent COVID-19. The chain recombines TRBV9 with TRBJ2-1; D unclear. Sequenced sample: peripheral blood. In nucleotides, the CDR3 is TGTGCCAGCAGCGTAGGTGATAGCCTGGGTGGGGAGCAGTTCTTC. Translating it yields CASSVGDSLGGEQFF.